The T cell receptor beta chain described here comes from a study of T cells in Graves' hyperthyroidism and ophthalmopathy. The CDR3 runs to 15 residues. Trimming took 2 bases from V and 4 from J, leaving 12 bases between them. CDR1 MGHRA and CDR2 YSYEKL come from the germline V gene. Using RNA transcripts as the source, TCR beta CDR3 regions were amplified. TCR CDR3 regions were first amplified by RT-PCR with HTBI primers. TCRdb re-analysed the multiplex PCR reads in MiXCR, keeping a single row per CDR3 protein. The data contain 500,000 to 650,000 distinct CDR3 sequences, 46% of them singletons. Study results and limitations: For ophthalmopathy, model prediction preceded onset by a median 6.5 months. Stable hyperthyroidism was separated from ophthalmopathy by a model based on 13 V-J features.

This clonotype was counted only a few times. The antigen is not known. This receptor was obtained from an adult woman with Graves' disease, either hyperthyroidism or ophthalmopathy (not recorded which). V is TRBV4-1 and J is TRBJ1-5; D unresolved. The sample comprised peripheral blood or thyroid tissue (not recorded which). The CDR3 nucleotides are TGCGCCAGCAGCCAATTGGGAAGAAAAAATCAGCCCCAGCATTTT. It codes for CASSQLGRKNQPQHF.